One and the same sample provided the 25 T cell receptor beta chains below, sequenced in a study of blood T cell repertoires in COVID-19. Produced via immunoSEQ multiplex PCR; TCRdb's table is partial and in-frame only. The sample lists around 60,000 clones; 70% to 90% were seen once. Material for sequencing was peripheral blood. The receptors here all came from a woman aged 55-69 years with active COVID-19.

The chain joins TRBV4-1 to TRBJ1-2; no clear D. V was cut by 1 base and J by 5 bases, with 5 bases left in between. The CDR3 loop spans 12 amino acids. The germline V gene has CDR1 MGHRA and CDR2 YSYEKL. The CDR3 protein is CASSQVSYGYTF. Written as DNA, the CDR3 is TGCGCCAGCAGCCAAGTATCTTATGGCTACACCTTC.

This chain links TRBV5-6 with TRBJ2-1; TRBD1 aligns across 7 bases. Trimming removed 4 bases from V and 4 bases from J; junction bases left unmatched: 2. CDR3 size: 13 residues. Germline loops: CDR1 SGHDT, CDR2 YYEEEE. DNA of the CDR3: TGTGCCAGCAGCGGGGGACAGTACAATGAGCAGTTCTTC. It is translated as CASSGGQYNEQFF. The variable domain in full, completed from reference TRBV5-6 and TRBJ2-1, reads DAGVTQSPTHLIKTRGQQVTLRCSPKSGHDTVSWYQQALGQGPQFIFQYYEEEERQRGNFPDRFSGHQFPNYSSELNVNALLLGDSALYLCASSGGQYNEQFFGPGTRLTVL.

The genes are TRBV6-5 and TRBJ2-6, with D possibly matching TRBD2 (6 bases). Germline CDR1 MNHEY, CDR2 SVGAGI. The V end lost 6 bases, the J end lost 4 bases, and 13 bases lay between the germline ends. The CDR3 loop spans 15 amino acids. In DNA, the CDR3 is TGTGCCAGCAGATACGGAGGGGACGGGGCCAACGTCCTGACTTTC. Residues: CASRYGGDGANVLTF.

The chain uses TRBV19 and TRBJ1-6; TRBD1 matches 7 bases. Germline V gene lookup returns CDR1 LNHDA and CDR2 SQIVND (reference sequence). The J segment lost 6 bases and the V segment lost 1 base, leaving 3 bases of the junction unmatched. The CDR3 extends over 15 amino acids. CDR3 in amino acids: CASSIGDRVNSPLHF. As DNA, the CDR3 is TGTGCCAGTAGTATAGGGGACAGAGTTAATTCACCCCTCCACTTT.

The gene calls are TRBV6-5 and TRBJ1-1; weak D call: TRBD1 (5 bases). The CDR3 covers 15 residues. The V end was cut by 5 bases, the J end by 0 bases, with 13 bases between. Germline CDR1 and CDR2: MNHEY and SVGAGI. The CDR3 reads CASSTRDFMNTEAFF. The CDR3 nucleotides read TGTGCCAGCAGTACTAGGGACTTCATGAACACTGAAGCTTTCTTT.

J is TRBJ2-3 and V is TRBV7-6, with 7 bases aligning to TRBD2. Germline loops: CDR1 SGHVS, CDR2 FNYEAQ. V shed 6 bases, J shed 0 bases, and the junction held 9 bases outside the gene matches. CDR3 length equals 16 residues. This chain's CDR3 is CASRSRGGASTDTQYF. The CDR3, as DNA: TGTGCCAGCAGGTCGCGCGGGGGAGCTAGCACAGATACGCAGTATTTT.

The chain combines TRBV3-1 (or the pseudogene TRBV3-2) with TRBJ2-1; 13 bases align to TRBD2. This CDR3 comprises 16 residues. The ends lost 0 bases at V and 9 bases at J; junction bases unmatched: 5. CDR1 LGHDT and CDR2 YNNKEL come from the germline V gene (reference sequence). CDR3 sequence: CASSQEGLAGLTEQFF. In nucleotides, the CDR3 is TGTGCCAGCAGCCAAGAGGGACTAGCGGGGCTAACTGAGCAGTTCTTC.

J is TRBJ1-5 and V is TRBV5-8; TRBD1 matches 7 bases. CDR3 length equals 14 residues. The germline V gene has CDR1 SGHTS and CDR2 YDEGEE. Trimming cost V 4 bases and J 4 bases; bases outside gene matches: 5. The CDR3 nucleotides read TGTGCCAGCAGCAAACAGGGGATGAATCAGCCCCAGCATTTT. It is translated as CASSKQGMNQPQHF.

The rearrangement uses TRBV2 and TRBJ1-6, with D uncertain. The CDR3 spans 15 residues. From germline, CDR1 is SNHLY and CDR2 FYNNEI. Trimming removed 7 bases at V and 0 bases at J, with 10 bases between. The CDR3 is CASTEPSSYNSPLHF. The CDR3 region has the DNA TGTGCCAGCACCGAACCGAGCTCCTATAATTCACCCCTCCACTTT.

CDR3 in amino acids: CASSLEGGVPYNEQFF. Written as DNA, the CDR3 is TGTGCCAGCAGCCTTGAGGGGGGGGTCCCCTACAATGAGCAGTTCTTC. V usage is TRBV9 and J usage is TRBJ2-1; TRBD2 might be the D (7 bases). CDR1 is SGDLS, CDR2 YYNGEE, per germline. The length of the CDR3 is 16 residues. V was pared by 4 bases and J by 2 bases, with 16 bases between. The full variable domain, completed using reference TRBV9 and TRBJ2-1, is DSGVTQTPKHLITATGQRVTLRCSPRSGDLSVYWYQQSLDQGLQFLIQYYNGEERAKGNILERFSAQQFPDLHSELNLSSLELGDSALYFCASSLEGGVPYNEQFFGPGTRLTVL.

This clone was seen more than once but under ten times. This chain connects TRBV4-1 to TRBJ2-7; 9 positions match TRBD1. From germline, CDR1 is MGHRA and CDR2 YSYEKL. This CDR3 has 15 residues. V lost 3 bases and J lost 5; bases outside the gene matches: 8. The CDR3 region has the DNA TGCGCCAGCAGCCAGCACACAGGGGGCGCGGACGAGCAGTACTTC. Amino acids: CASSQHTGGADEQYF.

The CDR3 DNA is TGTGCCAGCAGCCCCGGCGACGGGAGCTCCTACAATGAGCAGTTCTTC. As protein: CASSPGDGSSYNEQFF. The rearrangement uses TRBV7-9 and TRBJ2-1; D possibly corresponds to TRBD2 (6 bases). This CDR3 spans 16 amino acids. Trimming took 5 bases from V and 0 from J, leaving 14 bases between them. Germline V gene sequence: CDR1 SEHNR, CDR2 FQNEAQ (reference sequence). Complete variable domain (other parts from reference TRBV7-9 and TRBJ2-1): DTGVSQNPRHKITKRGQNVTFRCDPISEHNRLYWYRQTLGQGPEFLTYFQNEAQLEKSRLLSDRFSAERPKGSFSTLEIQRTEQGDSAMYLCASSPGDGSSYNEQFFGPGTRLTVL.

The genes are TRBV6-5 and TRBJ1-1; D is possibly TRBD1 (6 bases). Trimming stripped 6 bases from V and 1 base from J, with 9 bases between. From germline, CDR1 is MNHEY and CDR2 SVGAGI. The length of the CDR3 is 13 residues. CDR3 region: CASSWGQNTEAFF. For the CDR3, the DNA is TGTGCCAGCAGCTGGGGGCAGAACACTGAAGCTTTCTTT.

The rearrangement uses TRBV20-1 and TRBJ2-3, with 14 positions matching TRBD2. CDR3 length: 16 residues. J lost 6 bases, V lost 3 bases, and 8 bases had no gene match. Germline CDR1 DFQATT, CDR2 SNEGSKA (reference sequence). For the CDR3, the DNA is TGCAGTGCTAGTTCAAGACTAGCGGGGGGGCGGGATACGCAGTATTTT. Residues: CSASSRLAGGRDTQYF.

A single count supports this clone. The V call is TRBV7-9, the J call TRBJ2-7; 8 nucleotides agree with TRBD1. Germline V gene sequence: CDR1 SEHNR, CDR2 FQNEAQ (reference sequence). V dropped 5 bases and J dropped 5; count of bases not matched to a gene: 5. This CDR3 contains 13 residues. The CDR3 sequence is CASSLDRAHEQYF. The CDR3 DNA sequence: TGTGCCAGCAGCCTGGACAGGGCCCACGAGCAGTACTTC. Full variable domain (missing parts from reference TRBV7-9 and TRBJ2-7): DTGVSQNPRHKITKRGQNVTFRCDPISEHNRLYWYRQTLGQGPEFLTYFQNEAQLEKSRLLSDRFSAERPKGSFSTLEIQRTEQGDSAMYLCASSLDRAHEQYFGPGTRLTVT.

The chain is built from TRBV4-1 and TRBJ2-7, with D possibly TRBD1 on 5 matching bases. The CDR3 spans 14 residues. The V gene's germline CDR1 is MGHRA and CDR2 YSYEKL. The V gene lost 4 bases and the J gene lost 1 base, with 11 bases spanning the gap. CDR3 in DNA: TGCGCCAGCAGCCCGTCGACAGTTTCCTACGAGCAGTACTTC. Protein product: CASSPSTVSYEQYF.

The rearrangement links TRBV7-9 to TRBJ2-7; 13 bases map to TRBD2. The germline V gene encodes CDR1 SEHNR and CDR2 FQNEAQ (reference sequence). The junction had 5 bases not matched to a gene; V was cut back by 0 bases and J by 3 bases. CDR3 length equals 17 residues. The CDR3 nucleotides are TGTGCCAGCAGCTTAGCTCCGACTAGCGGGGGGATCTACGAGCAGTACTTC. This sequence encodes CASSLAPTSGGIYEQYF.

This chain joins TRBV11-3 and TRBJ2-1, with a tentative D call TRBD2 (5 bases). This CDR3 region has 18 residues. The V gene's germline CDR1 is SGHNT and CDR2 YENEEA. The V end was cut by 0 bases, the J end by 2 bases, with 17 bases between. CDR3 protein: CASSLDAPGRLTYNEQFF. The CDR3 DNA follows: TGTGCCAGCAGCTTAGACGCTCCGGGCAGACTAACCTACAATGAGCAGTTCTTC.

The V and J genes are TRBV4-1 and TRBJ1-4; D is uncertain. The CDR3 has 16 amino acids. CDR1 MGHRA and CDR2 YSYEKL come from the germline V gene. Trimming cost V 0 bases and J 0 bases, with 8 bases left between them. The CDR3 here is CASSQDGSATNEKLFF. As DNA, the CDR3 is TGCGCCAGCAGCCAAGATGGCTCAGCAACTAATGAAAAACTGTTTTTT.

The rearrangement uses TRBV18 and TRBJ2-1; 11 bases fit TRBD1. Germline V gives CDR1 KGHSH, CDR2 LQKENI. This CDR3 spans 17 amino acids. V was clipped by 2 bases and J by 3 bases; unmatched bases: 6. Written as DNA, the CDR3 is TGTGCCAGCTCACCAGCCGCCGGGACAGGGGGCTACAATGAGCAGTTCTTC. It specifies CASSPAAGTGGYNEQFF.

This chain connects TRBV9 to TRBJ1-2; D may be TRBD1 (6 bases). The germline CDR1 and CDR2 sequences are SGDLS and YYNGEE. V lost 4 bases and J lost 4, with 14 bases in between. The CDR3 has 14 amino acids. The CDR3 bases are TGTGCCAGCAGCCCCCCTCAGGGGATCTATGGCTACACCTTC. It translates to CASSPPQGIYGYTF.

The chain uses TRBV7-8 and TRBJ1-5; maybe TRBD1 (5 bases). The CDR3 covers 15 residues. Germline loops: CDR1 SGHVS, CDR2 FQNEAQ. With 1 base removed from V and 0 bases from J, the gap between germline ends came to 7 bases. The CDR3 coding sequence is TGTGCCAGCAGCTTAGAGGGGTATAGCAATCAGCCCCAGCATTTT. This sequence encodes CASSLEGYSNQPQHF. Using reference TRBV7-8 and TRBJ1-5 for the parts outside the CDR3, the full variable domain is GAGVSQSPRYKVAKRGQDVALRCDPISGHVSLFWYQQALGQGPEFLTYFQNEAQLDKSGLPSDRFFAERPEGSVSTLKIQRTQQEDSAVYLCASSLEGYSNQPQHFGDGTRLSIL.

This chain joins TRBV11-2 and TRBJ2-7, with TRBD2 identical over 7 bases. V gave up 5 bases and J gave up 9 bases; unmatched junction bases: 13. Germline-derived CDR1 and CDR2 are SGHAT and FQNNGV. The CDR3 runs 14 residues. The CDR3 protein is CASSPSRGESGQYF. CDR3 sequence (DNA): TGTGCCAGCAGCCCTAGCCGGGGGGAGTCTGGGCAGTACTTC.

The chain has TRBV3-1 (or the pseudogene TRBV3-2) and TRBJ2-5; 13 positions agree with TRBD2. The CDR3 extends over 19 amino acids. Per the germline V gene, CDR1 is LGHDT and CDR2 is YNNKEL (reference sequence). V was clipped by 2 bases and J by 4 bases; unmatched bases: 13. DNA of the CDR3: TGTGCCAGCAGCCAACTGAAACCGGGACTAGCGGGGAGGGGAGAGACCCAGTACTTC. It translates to CASSQLKPGLAGRGETQYF.

The V gene is TRBV6-5, the J gene TRBJ2-7, with TRBD2 identical over 8 bases. V lost 8 bases and J lost 2; bases outside the gene matches: 2. CDR3 size: 12 residues. Germline V CDR1 and CDR2: MNHEY, SVGAGI. The CDR3 DNA is TGTGCCAGCGGTAGCGGGGCCTACGAGCAGTACTTC. This encodes CASGSGAYEQYF.